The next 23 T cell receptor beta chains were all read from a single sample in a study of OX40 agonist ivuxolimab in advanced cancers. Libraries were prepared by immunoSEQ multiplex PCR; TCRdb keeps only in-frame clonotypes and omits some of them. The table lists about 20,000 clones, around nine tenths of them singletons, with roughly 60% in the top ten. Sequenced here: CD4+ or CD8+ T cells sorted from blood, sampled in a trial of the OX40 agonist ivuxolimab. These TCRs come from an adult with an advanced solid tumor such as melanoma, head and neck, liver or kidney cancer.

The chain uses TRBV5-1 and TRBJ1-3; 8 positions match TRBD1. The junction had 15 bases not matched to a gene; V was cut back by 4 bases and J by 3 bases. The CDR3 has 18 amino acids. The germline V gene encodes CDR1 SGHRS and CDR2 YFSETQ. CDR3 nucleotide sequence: TGCGCCAGCAGCGAAGGACAGGGACTTGGGTTCAGTGGAAACACCATATATTTT. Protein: CASSEGQGLGFSGNTIYF.

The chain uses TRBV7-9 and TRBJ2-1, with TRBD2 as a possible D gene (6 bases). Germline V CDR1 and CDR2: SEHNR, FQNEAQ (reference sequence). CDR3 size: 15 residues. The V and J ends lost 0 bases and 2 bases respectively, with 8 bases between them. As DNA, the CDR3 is TGTGCCAGCAGCTTAGCGGGGGGAGCCTACAATGAGCAGTTCTTC. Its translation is CASSLAGGAYNEQFF.

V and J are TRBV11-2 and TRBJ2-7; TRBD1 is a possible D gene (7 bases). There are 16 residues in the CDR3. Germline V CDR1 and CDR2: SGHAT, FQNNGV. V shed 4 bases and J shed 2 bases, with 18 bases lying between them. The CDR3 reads CASSSRQGGNPYEQYF. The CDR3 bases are TGTGCCAGCAGCTCAAGACAGGGAGGTAACCCCTACGAGCAGTACTTC.

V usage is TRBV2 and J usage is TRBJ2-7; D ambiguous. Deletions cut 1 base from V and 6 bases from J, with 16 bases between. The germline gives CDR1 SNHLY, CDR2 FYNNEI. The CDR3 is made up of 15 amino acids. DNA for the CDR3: TGTGCCAGCAGTGAAGTTCTGGCGGCTCCCGCCGAGCAGTACTTC. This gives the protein CASSEVLAAPAEQYF.

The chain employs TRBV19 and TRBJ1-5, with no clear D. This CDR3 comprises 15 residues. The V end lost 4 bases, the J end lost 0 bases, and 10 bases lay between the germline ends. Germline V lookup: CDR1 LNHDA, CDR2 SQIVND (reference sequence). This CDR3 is CASSNSGYSNQPQHF. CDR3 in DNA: TGTGCCAGTAGTAATTCAGGATATAGCAATCAGCCCCAGCATTTT.

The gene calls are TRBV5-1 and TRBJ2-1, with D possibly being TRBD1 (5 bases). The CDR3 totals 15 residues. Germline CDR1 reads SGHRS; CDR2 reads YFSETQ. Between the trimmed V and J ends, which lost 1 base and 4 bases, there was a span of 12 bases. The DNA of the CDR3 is TGCGCCAGCAGCTTGTCTCCGGACACATACAATGAGCAGTTCTTC. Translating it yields CASSLSPDTYNEQFF.

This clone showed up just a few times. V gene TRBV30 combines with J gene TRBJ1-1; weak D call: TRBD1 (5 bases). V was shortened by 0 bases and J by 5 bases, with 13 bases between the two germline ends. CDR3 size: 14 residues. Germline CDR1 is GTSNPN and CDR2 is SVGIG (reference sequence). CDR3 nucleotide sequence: TGTGCCTGGAGTGTAGTGTCAGGGAGAACTGAAGCTTTCTTT. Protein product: CAWSVVSGRTEAFF. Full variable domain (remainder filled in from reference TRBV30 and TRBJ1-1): SQTIHQWPATLVQPVGSPLSLECTVEGTSNPNLYWYRQAAGRGLQLLFYSVGIGQISSEVPQNLSASRPQDRQFILSSKKLLLSDSGFYLCAWSVVSGRTEAFFGQGTRLTVV.

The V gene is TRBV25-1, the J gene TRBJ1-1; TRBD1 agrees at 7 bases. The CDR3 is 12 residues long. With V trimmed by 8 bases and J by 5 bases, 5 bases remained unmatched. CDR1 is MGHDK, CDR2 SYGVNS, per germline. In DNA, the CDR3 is TGTGCCAGCGCTCCAGGGGGGACTGAAGCTTTCTTT. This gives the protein CASAPGGTEAFF.

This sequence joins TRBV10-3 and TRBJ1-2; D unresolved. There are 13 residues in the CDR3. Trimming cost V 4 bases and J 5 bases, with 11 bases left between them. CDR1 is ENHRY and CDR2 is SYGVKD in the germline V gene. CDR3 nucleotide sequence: TGTGCCATCAGTGGTAGCAGCGATTATGGCTACACCTTC. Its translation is CAISGSSDYGYTF.

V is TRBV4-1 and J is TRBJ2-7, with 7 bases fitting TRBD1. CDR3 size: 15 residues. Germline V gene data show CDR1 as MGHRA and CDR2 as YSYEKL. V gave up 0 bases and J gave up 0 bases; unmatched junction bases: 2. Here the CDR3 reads CASSQDWDSSYEQYF. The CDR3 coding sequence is TGCGCCAGCAGCCAAGATTGGGACAGCTCCTACGAGCAGTACTTC.

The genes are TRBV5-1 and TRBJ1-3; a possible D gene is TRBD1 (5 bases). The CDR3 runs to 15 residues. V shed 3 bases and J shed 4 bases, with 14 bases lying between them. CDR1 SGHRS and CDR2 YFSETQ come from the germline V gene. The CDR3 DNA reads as TGCGCCAGCAGCTCTGGCTGGGGGTCCGGAAACACCATATATTTT. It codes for CASSSGWGSGNTIYF.

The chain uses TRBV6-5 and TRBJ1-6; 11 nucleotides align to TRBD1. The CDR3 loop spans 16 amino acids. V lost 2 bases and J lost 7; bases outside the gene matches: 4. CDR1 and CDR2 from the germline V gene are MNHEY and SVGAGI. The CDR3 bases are TGTGCCAGCAGTTACACCGGGACAGGGGGGAATTCACCCCTCCACTTT. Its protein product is CASSYTGTGGNSPLHF.

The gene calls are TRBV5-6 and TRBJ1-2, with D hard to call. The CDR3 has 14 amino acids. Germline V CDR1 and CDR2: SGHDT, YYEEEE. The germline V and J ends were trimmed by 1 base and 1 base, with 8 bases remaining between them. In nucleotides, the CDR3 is TGTGCCAGCAGCTTGTGGGTCGTTAACTATGGCTACACCTTC. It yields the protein CASSLWVVNYGYTF.

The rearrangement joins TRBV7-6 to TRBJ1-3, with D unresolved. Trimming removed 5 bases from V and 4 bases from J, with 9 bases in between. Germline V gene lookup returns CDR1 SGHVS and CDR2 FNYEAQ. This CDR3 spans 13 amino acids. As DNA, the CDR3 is TGTGCCAGCAGCCCAAACCCAGGAAACACCATATATTTT. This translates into CASSPNPGNTIYF.

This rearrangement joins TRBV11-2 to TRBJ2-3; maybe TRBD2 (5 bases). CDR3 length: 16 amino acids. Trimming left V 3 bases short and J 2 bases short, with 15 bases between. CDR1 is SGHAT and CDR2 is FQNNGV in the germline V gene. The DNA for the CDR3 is TGTGCCAGCAGCTTCCCGACCGAGGGCTCCACAGATACGCAGTATTTT. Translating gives CASSFPTEGSTDTQYF.

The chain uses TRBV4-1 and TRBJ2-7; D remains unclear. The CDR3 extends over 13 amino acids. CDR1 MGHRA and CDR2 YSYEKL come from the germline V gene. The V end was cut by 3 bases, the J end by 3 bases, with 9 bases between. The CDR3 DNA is TGCGCCAGCAGCCAGGGTAGGGTCTACGAGCAGTACTTC. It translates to CASSQGRVYEQYF.

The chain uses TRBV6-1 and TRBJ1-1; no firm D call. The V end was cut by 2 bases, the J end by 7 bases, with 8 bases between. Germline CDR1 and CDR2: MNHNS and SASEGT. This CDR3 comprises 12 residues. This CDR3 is CASSEYRIEAFF. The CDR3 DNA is TGTGCCAGCAGTGAATATCGTATTGAAGCTTTCTTT.

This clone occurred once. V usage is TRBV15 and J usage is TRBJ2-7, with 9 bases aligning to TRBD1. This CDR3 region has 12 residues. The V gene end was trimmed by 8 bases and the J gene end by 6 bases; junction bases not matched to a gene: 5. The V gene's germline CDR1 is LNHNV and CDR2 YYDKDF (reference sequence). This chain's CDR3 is CATRDRDAEQYF. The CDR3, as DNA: TGTGCCACCCGGGACAGGGATGCCGAGCAGTACTTC.

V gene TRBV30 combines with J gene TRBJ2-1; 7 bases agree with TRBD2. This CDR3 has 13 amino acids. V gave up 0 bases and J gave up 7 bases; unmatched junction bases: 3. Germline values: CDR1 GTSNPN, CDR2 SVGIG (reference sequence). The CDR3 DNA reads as TGTGCCTGGAGTGTACTGGGGGGGAATGAGCAGTTCTTC. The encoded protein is CAWSVLGGNEQFF.

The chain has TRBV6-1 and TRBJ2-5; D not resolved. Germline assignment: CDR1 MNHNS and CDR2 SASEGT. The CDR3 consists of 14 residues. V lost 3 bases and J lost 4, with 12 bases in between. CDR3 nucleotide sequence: TGTGCCAGCAGTGAGGCCCGATGGAGAGAGACCCAGTACTTC. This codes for CASSEARWRETQYF.

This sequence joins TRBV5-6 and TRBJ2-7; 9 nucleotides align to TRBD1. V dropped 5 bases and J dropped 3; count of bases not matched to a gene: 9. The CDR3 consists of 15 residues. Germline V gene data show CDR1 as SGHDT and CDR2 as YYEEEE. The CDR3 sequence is CASRPRDREYYEQYF. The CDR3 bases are TGTGCCAGCAGACCTAGGGACAGGGAGTACTACGAGCAGTACTTC.

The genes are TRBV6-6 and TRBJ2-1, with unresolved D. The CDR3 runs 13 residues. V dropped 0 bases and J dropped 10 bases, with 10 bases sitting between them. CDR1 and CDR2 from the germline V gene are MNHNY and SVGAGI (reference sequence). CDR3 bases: TGTGCCAGCAGTTACTCTATCGTAACGGAGCAGTTCTTC. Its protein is CASSYSIVTEQFF.

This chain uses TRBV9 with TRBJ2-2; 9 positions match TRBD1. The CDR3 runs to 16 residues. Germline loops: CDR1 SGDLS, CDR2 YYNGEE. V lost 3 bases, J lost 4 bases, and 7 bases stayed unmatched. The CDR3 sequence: CASSDTTGGSTGELFF. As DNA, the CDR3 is TGTGCCAGCAGCGATACAACAGGGGGCAGCACCGGGGAGCTGTTTTTT. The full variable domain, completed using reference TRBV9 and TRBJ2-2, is DSGVTQTPKHLITATGQRVTLRCSPRSGDLSVYWYQQSLDQGLQFLIQYYNGEERAKGNILERFSAQQFPDLHSELNLSSLELGDSALYFCASSDTTGGSTGELFFGEGSRLTVL.